One sample yielded the 12 T cell receptor beta chains listed below, sequenced in a study of blood T cell repertoires in COVID-19. Generated by immunoSEQ multiplex PCR, the TCRdb table keeps only in-frame clones and is missing some. The sample has 95,000 to 150,000 clones, around 74% seen once. Sequences were obtained from peripheral blood. The receptors here all came from a man in his 60s with acute or convalescent COVID-19.

This chain links TRBV30 with TRBJ1-1; D gene ambiguous. V gave up 2 bases and J gave up 0 bases, with 10 bases separating them. Germline CDR1 and CDR2: GTSNPN and SVGIG (reference sequence). This CDR3 contains 14 residues. The CDR3 DNA reads as TGTGCCTGGAGTCGCCGGGAATTGAACACTGAAGCTTTCTTT. Translated, it gives CAWSRRELNTEAFF.

The V call is TRBV6-5, the J call TRBJ1-2; tentatively, D is TRBD1 (6 bases). Trimming removed 5 bases from V and 5 bases from J, with 12 bases in between. The CDR3 runs to 13 residues. Germline V gives CDR1 MNHEY, CDR2 SVGAGI. This CDR3 reads CASSIGQTYGYTF. The CDR3 nucleotides are TGTGCCAGCAGTATTGGACAGACTTATGGCTACACCTTC.

J is TRBJ1-5 and V is TRBV6-5; 8 bases are a match to TRBD1. The germline CDR1 and CDR2 sequences are MNHEY and SVGAGI. The CDR3 has 14 amino acids. With V trimmed by 6 bases and J by 2 bases, 3 bases remained unmatched. In DNA, the CDR3 is TGTGCCAGCAGGTCGACAGGGGGCAATCAGCCCCAGCATTTT. Translated: CASRSTGGNQPQHF.

The chain has TRBV6-5 and TRBJ1-2; D is ambiguous. Germline V gene data show CDR1 as MNHEY and CDR2 as SVGAGI. Trimming took 2 bases from V and 2 from J, leaving 12 bases between them. The CDR3 spans 15 residues. The CDR3 is CASSYIRGGNYGYTF. The CDR3 DNA reads TGTGCCAGCAGTTACATACGCGGCGGGAACTATGGCTACACCTTC.

The chain couples TRBV7-2 to TRBJ1-6, with 8 bases fitting TRBD1. CDR3 length: 15 residues. V trimming: 6 bases; J trimming: 8 bases; junction bases outside the gene matches: 9. Germline V gene data show CDR1 as SGHTA and CDR2 as FQGNSA. CDR3 residues: CASSPRQGRDSPLHF. In nucleotides, the CDR3 is TGTGCCAGCAGTCCTAGACAGGGGAGAGATTCACCCCTCCACTTT.

This clone was recorded a few times. The gene calls are TRBV2 and TRBJ2-5, with 10 bases identical to TRBD2. Losses at the gene ends were 6 bases for V and 7 bases for J; bases not matched to a gene: 5. The CDR3 covers 13 residues. Germline CDR1 is SNHLY and CDR2 is FYNNEI. In DNA, the CDR3 is TGTGCCAGCAGCCCTAGCGGGAGCGGGACCCAGTACTTC. Protein product: CASSPSGSGTQYF.

The chain uses TRBV9 and TRBJ2-3; the D gene is possibly TRBD2 (5 bases). Trimming left V 2 bases short and J 1 base short, with 14 bases between. The CDR3 is made up of 16 amino acids. Germline CDR1 reads SGDLS; CDR2 reads YYNGEE. The CDR3 loop is CASSVSSGGGTDTQYF. CDR3 in DNA: TGTGCCAGCAGCGTGTCAAGCGGAGGCGGCACAGATACGCAGTATTTT.

This clone was picked up a small number of times. This sequence joins TRBV9 and TRBJ1-6; D is unresolved. CDR1 SGDLS and CDR2 YYNGEE come from the germline V gene. The CDR3 is made up of 16 amino acids. Trimming stripped 4 bases from V and 4 bases from J, with 15 bases between. The CDR3 reads CASSPESQAYNSPLHF. The CDR3 nucleotides read TGTGCCAGCAGCCCCGAGTCGCAGGCTTATAATTCACCCCTCCACTTT.

This chain uses TRBV7-3 with TRBJ2-1, with TRBD2 matching over 15 bases. This CDR3 region has 18 residues. The junction had 10 bases not matched to a gene; V was cut back by 5 bases and J by 5 bases. Germline V gene data show CDR1 as SGHTA and CDR2 as FQGTGA. The DNA of the CDR3 is TGTGCCAGCAGCGCACAGGCGGGACTAGCGGGGGGTAACAATGAGCAGTTCTTC. Translated: CASSAQAGLAGGNNEQFF.

This clone was seen more than once but under ten times. The chain has TRBV3-1 (or the pseudogene TRBV3-2) and TRBJ2-7, with 9 bases matching TRBD2. This CDR3 is built from 14 residues. Trimming at V came to 6 bases and at J to 0 bases, leaving 3 bases not matched to a gene. Germline V gives CDR1 LGHDT, CDR2 YNNKEL (reference sequence). CDR3 protein: CASSLSGSSYEQYF. The DNA for the CDR3 is TGTGCCAGCAGTCTTAGCGGGAGCTCCTACGAGCAGTACTTC.

This clone was seen a handful of times. The chain employs TRBV5-3 and TRBJ2-2; perhaps TRBD2 as D (5 bases). TRBV5-3 is classed as an ORF, of uncertain function. The V end lost 6 bases, the J end lost 0 bases, and 15 bases lay between the germline ends. The CDR3 is made up of 16 amino acids. For the CDR3, the DNA is TGTGCCAGAACTTCTGGGAGCCGATCGAACACCGGGGAGCTGTTTTTT. Translating it yields CARTSGSRSNTGELFF.

The J gene is TRBJ2-7, the V gene TRBV2; 7 bases match TRBD2. With V trimmed by 8 bases and J by 1 base, 14 bases remained unmatched. This CDR3 region has 16 residues. Germline assignment: CDR1 SNHLY and CDR2 FYNNEI. The CDR3 sequence: CASPKPGTGGSYEQYF. The CDR3 DNA is TGTGCCAGCCCTAAACCGGGGACGGGGGGTTCCTACGAGCAGTACTTC.